The next 14 T cell receptor beta chains were all read from a single sample in a study of response to subunit inactivated influenza vaccine. Each CDR3 protein is one row after TCRdb ran MiXCR on the RT-PCR reads. Seen here are roughly 630,000 distinct CDR3 sequences, around 13% observed once, and the top ten hold 6% to 9.5%. Sample: PBMCs from blood, taken roughly 15 days before vaccination. These TCRs come from a man in his fifties or sixties who received an inactivated influenza vaccine.

This clonotype was counted at least ten times. The chain links TRBV4-3 to TRBJ2-3, with D maybe TRBD2 (6 bases). Germline CDR1 LGHNA, CDR2 YSLEER. The CDR3 loop spans 15 amino acids. V shed 0 bases and J shed 10 bases, with 17 bases lying between them. CDR3 sequence: CASSQEGVRPGAQYF. The DNA of the CDR3 is TGCGCCAGCAGCCAAGAAGGGGTCCGCCCGGGGGCGCAGTATTTT.

This clonotype was counted only a few times. The chain uses TRBV4-2 and TRBJ1-5; 10 bases match TRBD1. J lost 4 bases, V lost 3 bases, and 6 bases had no gene match. There are 16 residues in the CDR3. The germline CDR1 and CDR2 sequences are LGHNA and YNFKEQ. This chain's CDR3 is CASSHPDRGVNQPQHF. CDR3 nucleotide sequence: TGTGCCAGCAGCCACCCGGACAGGGGGGTAAATCAGCCCCAGCATTTT.

In its sample, this clonotype was seen a few times. The chain recombines TRBV12-3 or TRBV12-4 with TRBJ2-1; a possible D gene is TRBD2 (6 bases). The CDR3 has 16 residues. Trimming removed 3 bases at V and 4 bases at J, with 16 bases between. CDR3 protein: CASSFELVTRYNEQFF. The CDR3 region has the DNA TGTGCCAGCAGTTTCGAATTAGTGACTAGATACAATGAGCAGTTCTTC.

This sequence joins TRBV6-2 or TRBV6-3 and TRBJ2-1; 10 nucleotides agree with TRBD2. Trimming cost V 4 bases and J 7 bases; bases outside gene matches: 10. This CDR3 has 16 amino acids. CDR1 and CDR2 (germline): MNHEY, SVGEGT. The CDR3 DNA reads TGTGCCAGCAGTTCTCGGTCACTAGCGGGATCGAATGAGCAGTTCTTC. Residues: CASSSRSLAGSNEQFF.

This chain joins TRBV24-1 and TRBJ2-5; D might be TRBD1 (5 bases). The V and J ends lost 7 bases and 0 bases respectively, with 11 bases between them. Per germline, CDR1 KGHDR and CDR2 SFDVKD. This CDR3 contains 14 residues. The CDR3 region has the DNA TGTGCCACCAGCGACGACAGCTACCAAGAGACCCAGTACTTC. It translates to CATSDDSYQETQYF.

The V and J genes are TRBV29-1 and TRBJ2-7, with TRBD1 identical over 7 bases. V trimming: 4 bases; J trimming: 3 bases; junction bases outside the gene matches: 6. This CDR3 region has 13 residues. CDR1 is SQVTM and CDR2 is ANQGSEA in the germline V gene. The CDR3, as DNA: TGCAGCGTTGTGTTAGGGGGCTTCTACGAGCAGTACTTC. Amino acids: CSVVLGGFYEQYF.

This clonotype was found many times. J is TRBJ2-3 and V is TRBV18; tentatively, D is TRBD1 (7 bases). CDR1 and CDR2 from the germline V gene are KGHSH and LQKENI. V was cut by 6 bases and J by 2 bases, with 12 bases left in between. The CDR3 length is 14 residues. The chain's CDR3 is CASSRDSYTDTQYF. The DNA of the CDR3 is TGTGCCAGCTCGCGGGACAGCTACACAGATACGCAGTATTTT.

This clonotype was recorded a few times. This chain connects TRBV20-1 to TRBJ2-3; 9 bases map to TRBD2. The ends lost 3 bases at V and 2 bases at J; junction bases unmatched: 6. The CDR3 length is 15 residues. CDR1 DFQATT and CDR2 SNEGSKA come from the germline V gene (reference sequence). The CDR3: CSASGTSRITDTQYF. The CDR3 DNA reads as TGCAGTGCTAGTGGGACTAGCCGAATCACAGATACGCAGTATTTT.

This clonotype was found a few times. The genes are TRBV6-2 or TRBV6-3 and TRBJ2-7, with 12 bases lining up with TRBD1. The CDR3 has 15 amino acids. Per the germline V gene, CDR1 is MNHEY and CDR2 is SVGEGT. The J segment lost 5 bases and the V segment lost 0 bases, leaving 2 bases of the junction unmatched. CDR3 sequence reads: CASSYSGTGGNEQYF. The CDR3 DNA reads as TGTGCCAGCAGTTACTCAGGGACAGGGGGCAACGAGCAGTACTTC.

This clonotype was counted only a few times. The J gene is TRBJ2-7, the V gene TRBV19; 9 positions match TRBD2. V lost 0 bases and J lost 2; bases outside the gene matches: 5. Germline CDR1 reads LNHDA; CDR2 reads SQIVND (reference sequence). The CDR3 extends over 16 amino acids. CDR3 sequence: CASSIDQASGAYEQYF. CDR3 sequence (DNA): TGTGCCAGTAGTATAGATCAGGCTAGCGGGGCCTACGAGCAGTACTTC.

This chain joins TRBV7-2 and TRBJ1-6; D ambiguous. The CDR3 loop spans 14 amino acids. Per the germline V gene, CDR1 is SGHTA and CDR2 is FQGNSA. V was clipped by 5 bases and J by 5 bases, with 10 bases between them. The DNA of the CDR3 is TGTGCCAGCAGCCCCGGATCCAATAATTCACCCCTCCACTTT. It yields the protein CASSPGSNNSPLHF.

The V call is TRBV20-1, the J call TRBJ2-7, with 8 bases fitting TRBD1. The CDR3 contains 16 residues. V shed 6 bases, J shed 7 bases, and the junction held 20 bases outside the gene matches. The germline CDR1 and CDR2 sequences are DFQATT and SNEGSKA (reference sequence). Here the CDR3 DNA reads TGCAGTGCCCGCCCCCCCCAGGGGGCAAAGTCGGGGGAGCAGTACTTC. It yields the protein CSARPPQGAKSGEQYF.

As concerns this clonotype: The junction differs from germline at one of its ends, possibly a read error. V and J are TRBV11-1 and TRBJ2-4; D might be TRBD1 (6 bases). This CDR3 spans 18 amino acids. Germline-derived CDR1 and CDR2 are SGHAT and FQDESV (reference sequence). This CDR3 is CASSLAQWGQREKSIQYF. CDR3 DNA sequence: TGTGCCAGCAGCTTAGCGCAATGGGGGCAGAGGGAAAAAAGCATTCAGTACTTC.

This clonotype was seen a few times. The rearrangement uses TRBV5-1 and TRBJ2-5, with D perhaps given as TRBD1 or TRBD2 (5 bases each). The CDR3 covers 13 residues. CDR1 SGHRS and CDR2 YFSETQ come from the germline V gene. Trimming cost V 4 bases and J 5 bases, with 12 bases left between them. CDR3 in DNA: TGCGCCAGCAGCGGAACTGAGGGGGAGACCCAGTACTTC. Its protein is CASSGTEGETQYF.